What follows are 19 T cell receptor beta chains derived from one specimen sequenced in a study of OX40 agonist ivuxolimab in advanced cancers. Clones were sequenced by immunoSEQ multiplex PCR, and TCRdb holds only the in-frame ones, with some missing. Of about 10,000 clones in the sample, 60% to 85% were seen once. Here the sequenced sample was CD4+ or CD8+ T cells sorted from blood, taken in a trial of the OX40 agonist ivuxolimab. The source is an adult with an advanced solid tumor such as melanoma, head and neck, liver or kidney cancer.

The V gene is TRBV6-1, the J gene TRBJ1-2; D call uncertain. Trimming removed 6 bases at V and 0 bases at J, with 8 bases between. The germline V gene encodes CDR1 MNHNS and CDR2 SASEGT. The CDR3 contains 13 residues. The CDR3 sequence is CASRETANYGYTF. DNA of the CDR3: TGTGCCAGCAGGGAGACGGCTAACTATGGCTACACCTTC.

In its sample, this clone was seen a few times. The genes are TRBV28 and TRBJ2-2; 7 bases align to TRBD1. The CDR3 is made up of 15 amino acids. The J segment lost 2 bases and the V segment lost 2 bases, leaving 2 bases of the junction unmatched. Per the germline V gene, CDR1 is MDHEN and CDR2 is SYDVKM. The CDR3 region is CASSLGTVNTGELFF. The CDR3 region has the DNA TGTGCCAGCAGTTTAGGGACAGTTAACACCGGGGAGCTGTTTTTT.

This clone was found once. The rearrangement links TRBV9 to TRBJ2-5; D unresolved. CDR3 length: 13 amino acids. V was trimmed by 3 bases and J by 2 bases, leaving 8 bases between them. CDR1 and CDR2 (germline): SGDLS, YYNGEE. CDR3 DNA sequence: TGTGCCAGCAGCGCTTGGGATCAAGAGACCCAGTACTTC. Residues: CASSAWDQETQYF.

V and J are TRBV11-3 and TRBJ2-1; the D gene is possibly TRBD2 (7 bases). Germline CDR1 reads SGHNT; CDR2 reads YENEEA. The CDR3 covers 18 residues. V shed 4 bases and J shed 9 bases, with 28 bases lying between them. CDR3 bases: TGTGCCAGCAGCTCCATAAGGGGGGGGCGGGGGCCCACCCGTGAGCAGTTCTTC. Encoded protein: CASSSIRGGRGPTREQFF.

The chain uses TRBV12-5 and TRBJ2-1; no clear D gene. The V end was cut by 0 bases, the J end by 5 bases, with 2 bases between. The CDR3 runs to 12 residues. Germline V gene lookup returns CDR1 LGHNT and CDR2 FRNRAP. CDR3 loop: CASGLVNNEQFF. In nucleotides, the CDR3 is TGTGCTAGTGGTTTGGTGAACAATGAGCAGTTCTTC.

The chain uses TRBV27 and TRBJ2-4; possibly TRBD1 or TRBD2 for D (6 bases each). V was cut by 5 bases and J by 9 bases, with 11 bases left in between. The CDR3 totals 12 residues. Per the germline V gene, CDR1 is MNHEY and CDR2 is SMNVEV (reference sequence). CDR3 nucleotide sequence: TGTGCCAGCAGTCCACAGGGAGGCATTCAGTACTTC. Its protein product is CASSPQGGIQYF.

This clone is termed medium-sized. The chain has TRBV28 and TRBJ1-2; D is undetermined. Germline CDR1 MDHEN, CDR2 SYDVKM. Between the trimmed V and J ends, which lost 3 bases and 7 bases, there was a span of 15 bases. This CDR3 has 14 amino acids. The CDR3, as DNA: TGTGCCAGCAGTTTGGTTCTAGCCGGCCTTGGCTACACCTTC. Its translation: CASSLVLAGLGYTF.

V and J are TRBV4-1 and TRBJ1-5; D not certain. Trimming left V 0 bases short and J 0 bases short, with 12 bases between. The CDR3 totals 17 residues. Germline-derived CDR1 and CDR2 are MGHRA and YSYEKL. CDR3 nucleotides: TGCGCCAGCAGCCAAGATAACGCGATTTTTAGCAATCAGCCCCAGCATTTT. It yields the protein CASSQDNAIFSNQPQHF.

J is TRBJ2-7 and V is TRBV14, with D perhaps matching TRBD1 or TRBD2 (6 bases each). The ends were cut back, 4 bases at V and 1 base at J, with 17 bases in the middle. Per germline, CDR1 SGHDN and CDR2 FVKESK. This CDR3 has 16 residues. This chain's CDR3 is CASSPRSGAVSYEQYF. The CDR3 bases are TGTGCCAGCAGCCCCCGGTCGGGGGCAGTATCCTACGAGCAGTACTTC.

This sequence joins TRBV6-5 and TRBJ2-2; a weak D match, TRBD1 (6 bases). The CDR3 runs 14 residues. Germline V gene sequence: CDR1 MNHEY, CDR2 SVGAGI. Trimming took 0 bases from V and 7 from J, leaving 9 bases between them. Here the CDR3 DNA reads TGTGCCAGCAGTTACTCCTACAGGGACGGGGAGCTGTTTTTT. Translation: CASSYSYRDGELFF.

This rearrangement joins TRBV4-2 to TRBJ2-7; 8 nucleotides line up with TRBD1. This CDR3 region has 14 residues. J gave up 2 bases and V 4 bases, and 4 bases lay outside the gene matches. Germline CDR1 LGHNA, CDR2 YNFKEQ. The CDR3 loop reads CASSRDRSTYEQYF. In DNA, the CDR3 is TGTGCCAGCAGCCGGGACAGGTCGACCTACGAGCAGTACTTC.

This chain uses TRBV25-1 with TRBJ1-2; maybe TRBD1 (6 bases). V was cut by 2 bases and J by 2 bases, with 9 bases left in between. The germline V gene has CDR1 MGHDK and CDR2 SYGVNS. There are 14 residues in the CDR3. CDR3 nucleotides: TGTGCCAGCAGTGAAAGGGGACAAAACTATGGCTACACCTTC. Residues: CASSERGQNYGYTF.

The chain links TRBV28 to TRBJ1-5, with D possibly TRBD1 on 5 matching bases. Per germline, CDR1 MDHEN and CDR2 SYDVKM. This CDR3 is 13 amino acids long. The ends were cut back, 5 bases at V and 8 bases at J, with 13 bases in the middle. DNA for the CDR3: TGTGCCAGCAGTCCCAGCGGGACGGAGCCCCAGCATTTT. It specifies CASSPSGTEPQHF.

J is TRBJ1-3 and V is TRBV25-1; no firm D call. V dropped 2 bases and J dropped 0 bases, with 5 bases sitting between them. Germline values: CDR1 MGHDK, CDR2 SYGVNS. The CDR3 extends over 14 amino acids. The CDR3 is CASSEHGSGNTIYF. The CDR3 DNA is TGTGCCAGCAGTGAACACGGCTCTGGAAACACCATATATTTT. Drawing the rest from reference TRBV25-1 and TRBJ1-3, the complete variable domain is EADIYQTPRYLVIGTGKKITLECSQTMGHDKMYWYQQDPGMELHLIHYSYGVNSTEKGDLSSESTVSRIRTEHFPLTLESARPSHTSQYLCASSEHGSGNTIYFGEGSWLTVV.

The chain uses TRBV7-8 and TRBJ2-1, with unresolved D. The germline V gene has CDR1 SGHVS and CDR2 FQNEAQ. V was shortened by 8 bases and J by 0 bases, with 23 bases between the two germline ends. The CDR3 has 18 residues. CDR3 protein: CASCLRPGSLSSYNEQFF. The CDR3 nucleotides read TGTGCCAGCTGTCTGAGGCCTGGGTCGTTGAGCTCCTACAATGAGCAGTTCTTC. Variable domain in full (rest from reference TRBV7-8 and TRBJ2-1): GAGVSQSPRYKVAKRGQDVALRCDPISGHVSLFWYQQALGQGPEFLTYFQNEAQLDKSGLPSDRFFAERPEGSVSTLKIQRTQQEDSAVYLCASCLRPGSLSSYNEQFFGPGTRLTVL.

The gene calls are TRBV11-2 and TRBJ2-7, with D tentatively TRBD2 (5 bases). CDR3 length: 15 amino acids. The germline gives CDR1 SGHAT, CDR2 FQNNGV. Trimming left V 1 base short and J 3 bases short, with 13 bases between. The CDR3 DNA is TGTGCCAGCAGCTTAGGCTCGTATCGGGGCTACGAGCAGTACTTC. Translating it yields CASSLGSYRGYEQYF. Looking up the rest from reference TRBV11-2 and TRBJ2-7 gives the full variable domain: EAGVAQSPRYKIIEKRQSVAFWCNPISGHATLYWYQQILGQGPKLLIQFQNNGVVDDSQLPKDRFSAERLKGVDSTLKIQPAKLEDSAVYLCASSLGSYRGYEQYFGPGTRLTVT.

This clone was observed once. V is TRBV27 and J is TRBJ1-2; 8 bases line up with TRBD1. Germline values: CDR1 MNHEY, CDR2 SMNVEV (reference sequence). The CDR3 loop spans 13 amino acids. Germline trimming cut 1 base from V and 8 bases from J; bases unmatched to any gene: 3. The chain's CDR3 is CASSLWNRGGYTF. CDR3 sequence (DNA): TGTGCCAGCAGTTTATGGAACAGGGGGGGCTACACCTTC.

The chain links TRBV11-2 to TRBJ1-2, with D uncertain. Germline V gene lookup returns CDR1 SGHAT and CDR2 FQNNGV. The CDR3 is 13 amino acids. The V gene lost 0 bases and the J gene lost 4 bases, with 6 bases spanning the gap. CDR3 DNA: TGTGCCAGCAGCTTAGAGGTCGCCTATGGCTACACCTTC. It codes for CASSLEVAYGYTF.

The rearrangement joins TRBV19 to TRBJ2-3, with TRBD2 identical over 10 bases. V was pared by 4 bases and J by 4 bases, with 5 bases of the junction left unmatched. Germline V gene sequence: CDR1 LNHDA, CDR2 SQIVND (reference sequence). This CDR3 contains 15 residues. This CDR3 reads CASSNLAGEPDTQYF. As DNA, the CDR3 is TGTGCCAGTAGTAACCTAGCGGGGGAGCCAGATACGCAGTATTTT.